This paragraph reports one TCR beta chain. V was shortened by 1 base and J by 1 base, with 4 bases between the two germline ends. The CDR3 contains 13 residues. Germline V gives CDR1 SGHTA, CDR2 FQGNSA. These data belong to a study of control samples from healthy donors and cancer patients. Sequenced by immunoSEQ multiplex PCR; TCRdb stores in-frame clones only, minus some. The profile shows under 150,000 clones, roughly 84% of them singletons. The source is a man aged 35-49 years in good health. The sequenced material came from blood. The rearrangement uses TRBV7-2 and TRBJ1-1; D call uncertain. CDR3 loop: CASSLERNTEAFF. The CDR3 region has the DNA TGTGCCAGCAGCTTAGAGAGGAACACTGAAGCTTTCTTT.